The rows below give T cell receptor beta chains drawn from one sample of a study of identical twins' blood T cells. TCRdb reanalysed the 5' RACE reads using MiXCR and keeps one entry per CDR3 protein. The data hold a few hundred thousand distinct CDR3 sequences, with 28% observed a single time. Sequenced material: PBMCs. These receptors were obtained from a woman aged 18-49 years in good health. The CDR3 runs from the conserved cysteine through the conserved F or W. Each record gives: clone size, J gene, D gene, CDR3 length, V gene, CDR3 protein, CDR3 DNA. D genes are given only for firm matches. Expanded clones get a size class; other rows say once, few or many, or leave the size out.

few | TRBJ1-1 | NA | 12 | TRBV20-1 | CSAQHPNTEAFF | TGCAGTGCCCAACACCCGAACACTGAAGCTTTCTTT
NA | TRBJ1-1 | NA | 13 | TRBV3-1 | CASSYRDVGEAFF | TGTGCCAGCAGCTACCGGGACGTCGGTGAAGCTTTCTTT
NA | TRBJ2-1 | NA | 17 | TRBV7-9 | CASSPLGDLRAYNEQFF | TGTGCCAGCAGCCCGTTGGGGGATTTAAGGGCTTACAATGAGCAGTTCTTC
NA | TRBJ1-1 | NA | 15 | TRBV5-1 | CAGSLVGSPSTEAFF | TGCGCCGGCAGCTTGGTAGGTAGCCCAAGTACTGAAGCTTTCTTT
many | TRBJ2-1 | TRBD2 | 15 | TRBV6-4 | CASSDSGGGSNEQFF | TGTGCTAGCAGTGACTCCGGGGGGGGCTCGAATGAGCAGTTCTTC
few | TRBJ2-2 | NA | 16 | TRBV18 | CASSPQNNRNTGELFF | TGTGCCAGCTCACCCCAGAACAATAGAAACACCGGGGAGCTGTTTTTT
few | TRBJ1-6 | NA | 13 | TRBV20-1 | CSASRTDNSPLHF | TGCAGTGCTAGCCGGACGGATAATTCACCCCTCCACTTT
NA | TRBJ1-4 | NA | 14 | TRBV18 | CASSPRATNEKLFF | TGTGCCAGCTCACCCAGGGCAACTAATGAAAAACTGTTTTTT
once | TRBJ1-5 | NA | 13 | TRBV6-2/TRBV6-3 | CASSRQTRQPQHF | TGTGCCAGCAGTCGGCAAACGAGGCAGCCCCAGCATTTT
NA | TRBJ2-7 | TRBD2 | 15 | TRBV5-1 | CASRTTSGVPYEQYF | TGCGCCAGCAGAACTACTAGCGGGGTTCCCTACGAGCAGTACTTC
NA | TRBJ1-1 | NA | 12 | TRBV6-6 | CASRDCPAEAFF | TGTGCCAGCAGGGACTGCCCAGCTGAAGCTTTCTTT
NA | TRBJ2-7 | NA | 13 | TRBV25-1 | CASTETGAYEQHF | TGTGCCAGCACCGAGACGGGGGCCTACGAGCAGCACTTC
many | TRBJ2-2 | NA | 14 | TRBV9 | CASSGSGIIGELFF | TGTGCCAGCAGCGGATCCGGGATTATCGGGGAGCTGTTTTTT
few | TRBJ1-1 | TRBD1 | 17 | TRBV19 | CASSRVTGGRMNTEAFF | TGTGCCAGTAGTCGAGTCACAGGGGGTAGGATGAACACTGAAGCTTTCTTT
few | TRBJ2-2 | NA | 15 | TRBV27 | CASSLHLLGTGELFF | TGTGCCAGCAGTTTACACCTCCTCGGCACCGGGGAGCTGTTTTTT
once | TRBJ2-3 | NA | 13 | TRBV7-2 | CASNYRVTDTQYF | TGTGCCAGCAATTATCGGGTCACAGATACGCAGTATTTT
few | TRBJ1-5 | NA | 14 | TRBV10-2 | CASSESAGHQPQHF | TGCGCCAGCAGTGAGTCAGCAGGCCATCAGCCCCAGCATTTT
NA | TRBJ1-2 | TRBD1 | 15 | TRBV7-2 | CASRLQGAGNYGYTF | TGTGCCAGCAGACTACAGGGGGCGGGTAACTATGGCTACACCTTC
NA | TRBJ2-2 | NA | 16 | TRBV11-2 | CASSRTLGTNTGELFF | TGTGCCAGCAGCCGAACGTTGGGGACGAACACCGGGGAGCTGTTTTTT
NA | TRBJ1-2 | NA | 14 | TRBV11-2 | CASSLDKSNYGYTF | TGTGCCAGCAGCTTAGATAAGTCTAACTATGGCTACACCTTC
NA | TRBJ2-1 | NA | 13 | TRBV29-1 | CSGEAGGANEQFF | TGCAGCGGGGAGGCTGGGGGGGCCAATGAGCAGTTCTTC
few | TRBJ2-2 | NA | 13 | TRBV11-2 | CASSLMNTGELFF | TGTGCCAGCAGCTTAATGAACACCGGGGAGCTGTTTTTT
few | TRBJ1-1 | NA | 13 | TRBV10-3 | CAISENGVTEAFF | TGTGCCATCAGTGAGAATGGGGTCACTGAAGCTTTCTTT
few | TRBJ2-1 | NA | 14 | TRBV5-4 | CASSLAGSGSEQFF | TGTGCCAGCAGCTTGGCTGGTAGCGGTAGTGAGCAGTTCTTC
NA | TRBJ1-5 | NA | 13 | TRBV19 | CASSATTNQPQHF | TGTGCCAGTAGTGCGACCACAAATCAGCCCCAGCATTTT
NA | TRBJ2-5 | NA | 14 | TRBV7-9 | CASSPRTLQETQYF | TGTGCCAGCAGCCCAAGGACCTTACAAGAGACCCAGTACTTC
many | TRBJ1-1 | NA | 12 | TRBV9 | CASSVGGTEAFF | TGTGCCAGCAGCGTCGGCGGCACTGAAGCTTTCTTT
NA | TRBJ2-3 | NA | 16 | TRBV13 | CASSLGQTRFIHTQYF | TGTGCCAGCAGCTTAGGCCAAACTCGTTTCATACATACGCAGTATTTT
once | TRBJ1-2 | TRBD1 | 15 | TRBV9 | CASSHRDRELYGYTF | TGTGCCAGCAGCCACCGGGACAGGGAGTTGTATGGCTACACCTTC
few | TRBJ1-1 | NA | 14 | TRBV15 | CATSREKGGTEAFF | TGTGCCACCAGCAGAGAAAAGGGAGGGACTGAAGCTTTCTTT
NA | TRBJ1-1 | NA | 13 | TRBV29-1 | CSVEKTGGTEAFF | TGCAGCGTTGAAAAAACGGGGGGGACTGAAGCTTTCTTT
few | TRBJ2-2 | NA | 13 | TRBV20-1 | CSVGRDDTGELFF | TGCAGTGTGGGCCGGGACGACACCGGGGAGCTGTTTTTT
few | TRBJ1-1 | NA | 16 | TRBV27 | CASSLRISRLNTEAFF | TGTGCCAGCAGTCTACGAATCTCCAGACTGAACACTGAAGCTTTCTTT
many | TRBJ2-3 | TRBD2 | 13 | TRBV5-1 | CASTLAGTDTQYF | TGCGCCAGCACGCTAGCGGGGACAGATACGCAGTATTTT
few | TRBJ1-1 | NA | 15 | TRBV18 | CASSPSSSGATEAFF | TGTGCCAGCTCACCATCATCATCAGGGGCAACTGAAGCTTTCTTT
NA | TRBJ2-5 | NA | 14 | TRBV7-6 | CASSPGQNQETQYF | TGTGCCAGCAGTCCTGGACAAAACCAAGAGACCCAGTACTTC
NA | TRBJ1-2 | NA | 12 | TRBV10-3 | CATPGPLLGYTF | TGTGCCACTCCAGGGCCCCTTCTTGGCTACACCTTC
NA | TRBJ1-3 | NA | 15 | TRBV3-1 | CASSQFGGTGNAIYF | TGTGCCAGCAGCCAGTTCGGGGGAACTGGAAACGCCATATATTTT
few | TRBJ2-3 | NA | 12 | TRBV12-5 | CASGRGQDTQYF | TGTGCTAGTGGTCGAGGACAAGATACGCAGTATTTT
few | TRBJ1-5 | NA | 14 | TRBV7-9 | CASSFDVIGQPQHF | TGTGCCAGCAGCTTCGATGTGATCGGGCAGCCCCAGCATTTT
NA | TRBJ2-2 | NA | 14 | TRBV7-6 | CASSLGENIGELFF | TGTGCCAGCAGCTTAGGAGAGAACATCGGGGAGCTGTTTTTT
few | TRBJ2-2 | TRBD1 | 15 | TRBV20-1 | CSAERQTGGTGELFF | TGCAGTGCTGAGAGACAGACAGGGGGAACCGGGGAGCTGTTTTTT
many | TRBJ2-3 | NA | 14 | TRBV29-1 | CSALPGPSTDTQYF | TGCAGCGCCCTACCGGGCCCAAGCACAGATACGCAGTATTTT
many | TRBJ2-7 | NA | 14 | TRBV18 | CASSPRTQSNEQYF | TGTGCCAGCTCACCCCGGACCCAAAGCAACGAGCAGTACTTC
NA | TRBJ1-1 | TRBD1 | 16 | TRBV20-1 | CSARVRGRGGDTEAFF | TGCAGTGCTAGAGTGAGGGGGCGCGGTGGAGACACTGAAGCTTTCTTT
NA | TRBJ1-5 | TRBD1 | 13 | TRBV6-6 | CASRRQQGQPQHF | TGTGCCAGCAGACGACAACAGGGGCAGCCCCAGCATTTT
NA | TRBJ2-1 | NA | 13 | TRBV20-1 | CSARTFFSNEQFF | TGCAGTGCTAGGACCTTTTTTAGCAATGAGCAGTTCTTC
NA | TRBJ1-5 | NA | 13 | TRBV20-1 | CSAGRTMDQPQHF | TGCAGTGCTGGAAGGACAATGGACCAGCCCCAGCATTTT
NA | TRBJ1-5 | NA | 15 | TRBV5-1 | CASSAGSGSKQPQHF | TGCGCCAGCAGCGCCGGATCGGGTAGCAAACAGCCCCAGCATTTT
many | TRBJ1-1 | TRBD1 | 15 | TRBV5-1 | CASSLRTGGNTEAFF | TGTGCCAGCAGTCTTCGTACAGGGGGGAACACTGAAGCTTTCTTT
few | TRBJ1-1 | NA | 16 | TRBV6-5 | CATNRFNTGVDTEAFF | TGTGCCACGAACCGTTTCAACACAGGTGTGGACACTGAAGCTTTCTTT
few | TRBJ1-5 | NA | 13 | TRBV6-5 | CASSATRAQPQHF | TGTGCCAGCAGTGCCACTCGTGCCCAGCCCCAGCATTTT
NA | TRBJ2-2 | NA | 11 | TRBV6-5 | CASSKAGELFF | TGTGCCAGCTCGAAGGCCGGGGAGCTGTTTTTT
many | TRBJ1-2 | NA | 12 | TRBV20-1 | CSARTANYGYTF | TGCAGTGCGCGGACTGCGAACTATGGCTACACCTTC
NA | TRBJ2-1 | NA | 15 | TRBV9 | CASSTGKSSYNEQLF | TGTGCCAGCAGTACAGGAAAAAGCTCCTACAATGAGCAGCTCTTC
NA | TRBJ1-5 | NA | 14 | TRBV4-1 | CASSQDGRNQPQHF | TGCGCCAGCAGCCAAGACGGCAGGAATCAGCCCCAGCATTTT
NA | TRBJ2-2 | NA | 17 | TRBV5-1 | CASSLEVRGRNTGELFF | TGCGCCAGCAGCTTGGAGGTACGGGGCCGGAACACCGGGGAGCTGTTTTTT
NA | TRBJ1-2 | NA | 14 | TRBV6-2/TRBV6-3 | CASSYDRRNYGYTF | TGTGCCAGCAGTTATGACAGGAGGAACTATGGCTACACCTTC
many | TRBJ1-1 | NA | 14 | TRBV28 | CASSSGGGGTEAFF | TGTGCCAGCAGTTCGGGGGGCGGAGGGACTGAAGCTTTCTTT
NA | TRBJ2-3 | TRBD2 | 15 | TRBV11-2 | CASSNSGGKANTQYF | TGTGCCAGCAGCAATAGCGGGGGGAAGGCAAATACGCAGTATTTT